This T cell receptor beta chain was identified in a study of regulatory T cells in long-lasting Graves disease. Concerning this clonotype: Its antigen is undetermined.

Described time point: persistent/refractory GD, antithyroid drugs over 5 years with positive TRAb. Extracted PBMC RNA gave rise to the TCR library. This CDR3 comprises 14 residues. Unmatched junction bases numbered 5, after V lost 4 bases and J lost 7 bases. Study-level findings and limits: Persistent Graves' disease cases displayed lower TCR diversity than newly diagnosed ones. Preferential use of TRBV28, TRBJ1-2 and TRBJ2-5 was seen in persistent disease.

Construction of the TCR beta libraries employed iRepertoire HTBI primers in conjunction with Arm-PCR of CDR3 regions. Authors' analysis steps: The samples yielded fewer than 75 TRBV and approximately 15 TRBJ segments. Each CDR3 protein gets one entry after TCRdb re-called the multiplex PCR reads with MiXCR. The V and J calls were not made by the authors but by TCRdb's processing. The sample records more than 300,000 distinct CDR3 sequences, roughly 25% being singletons. The sample in question was peripheral blood mononuclear cells (PBMCs), obtained when the disease was refractory, from a patient treated with antithyroid drugs. This clonotype was obtained from a woman in her forties with Graves disease. The chain uses TRBV12-3 or TRBV12-4 and TRBJ2-1; 9 bases map to TRBD1. The CDR3 region has the DNA TGTGCCAGCAGTTCCGGACAGGGGTGGAATGAGCAGTTCTTC. It specifies CASSSGQGWNEQFF.